The clone carrying this T cell receptor (beta chain) appeared a few times. Recipient blood drawn about 28 days pretransplant and days 30, 100, 180 after. The sample comes from a study of T cell clonotyping in hematopoietic cell transplantation. Here immunoSEQ multiplex PCR was the method, and the copy in TCRdb shows in-frame clones only, minus some. The table records 15,000 to 20,000 clones, approximately 60% of them present only once. V shed 1 base, J shed 5 bases, and the junction held 1 base outside the gene matches. The CDR3 spans 13 residues. Germline V CDR1 and CDR2: MNHEY, SVGAGI. The rearrangement joins TRBV6-5 to TRBJ1-1; 7 bases agree with TRBD1. The sequence derives from a male patient in his 50s who had an allogeneic stem cell transplant from an unrelated donor, so T cells may come from the graft donor. Some clones in this sample may be carry-over from other donors' samples. The sequences come from PBMCs, collected 30 days after allogeneic stem cell transplant. The CDR3 DNA sequence: TGTGCCAGCAGTTACTTACAGGGGACTGAAGCTTTCTTT. Translation: CASSYLQGTEAFF.